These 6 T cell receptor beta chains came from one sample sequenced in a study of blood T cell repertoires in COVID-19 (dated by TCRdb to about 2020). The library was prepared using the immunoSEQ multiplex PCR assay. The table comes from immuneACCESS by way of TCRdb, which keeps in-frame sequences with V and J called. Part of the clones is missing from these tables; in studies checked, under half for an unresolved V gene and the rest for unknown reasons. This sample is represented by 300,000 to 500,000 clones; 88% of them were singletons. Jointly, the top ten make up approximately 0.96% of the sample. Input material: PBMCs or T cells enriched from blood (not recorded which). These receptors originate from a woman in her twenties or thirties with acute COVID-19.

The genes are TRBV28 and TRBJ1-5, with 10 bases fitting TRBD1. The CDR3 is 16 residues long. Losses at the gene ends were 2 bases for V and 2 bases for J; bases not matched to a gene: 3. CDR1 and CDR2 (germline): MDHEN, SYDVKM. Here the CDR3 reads CASSLRTGGGNQPQHF. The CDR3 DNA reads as TGTGCCAGCAGTTTAAGGACAGGGGGTGGCAATCAGCCCCAGCATTTT.

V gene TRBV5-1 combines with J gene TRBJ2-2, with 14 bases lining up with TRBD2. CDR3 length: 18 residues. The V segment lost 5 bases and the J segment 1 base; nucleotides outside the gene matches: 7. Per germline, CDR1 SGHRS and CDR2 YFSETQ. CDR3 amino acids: CASSIGLAGGKNTGELFF. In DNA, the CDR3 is TGCGCCAGCAGTATCGGACTAGCGGGGGGAAAGAACACCGGGGAGCTGTTTTTT.

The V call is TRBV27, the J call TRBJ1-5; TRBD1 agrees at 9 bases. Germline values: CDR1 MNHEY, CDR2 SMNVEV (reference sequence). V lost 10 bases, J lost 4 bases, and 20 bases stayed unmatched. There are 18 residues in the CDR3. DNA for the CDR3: TGTGCCATCAGGGAACGGGACAGGGTCGTTCTCAGAAATCAGCCCCAGCATTTT. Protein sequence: CAIRERDRVVLRNQPQHF.

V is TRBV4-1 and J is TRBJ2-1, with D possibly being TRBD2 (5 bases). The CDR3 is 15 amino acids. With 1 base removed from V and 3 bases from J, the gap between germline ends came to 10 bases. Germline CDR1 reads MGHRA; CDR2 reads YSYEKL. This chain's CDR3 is CASSQVSGDYNEQFF. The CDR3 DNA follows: TGCGCCAGCAGCCAAGTAAGCGGCGACTACAATGAGCAGTTCTTC.

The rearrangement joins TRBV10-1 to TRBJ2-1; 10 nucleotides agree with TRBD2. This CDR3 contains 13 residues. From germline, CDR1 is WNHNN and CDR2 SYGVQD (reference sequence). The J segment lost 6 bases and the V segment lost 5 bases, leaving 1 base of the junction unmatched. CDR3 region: CASSLAGGNEQFF. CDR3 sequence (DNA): TGCGCCAGCAGTTTAGCGGGGGGCAATGAGCAGTTCTTC.

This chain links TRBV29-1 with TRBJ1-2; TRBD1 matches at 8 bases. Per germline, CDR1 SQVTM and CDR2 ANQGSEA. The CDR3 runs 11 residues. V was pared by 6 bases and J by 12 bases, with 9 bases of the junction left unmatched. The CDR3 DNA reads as TGCAGCGTCGATACAGGGGGATGGAACACCTTC. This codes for CSVDTGGWNTF.